The 4 T cell receptor beta chains below were found in one sample sequenced in a study of tumor and adjacent non-tumor tissue in lung cancer. Three rounds of nested PCR, following a modified ARM-PCR protocol, produced the TCRbeta library. TCRdb re-derived calls from the multiplex PCR reads in MiXCR, one entry per CDR3 protein. This sample has about 75,000 distinct CDR3 sequences, with roughly 75% found just once. No cell sorting was done before RNA was extracted from the tissue. Distant lung tissue was collected more than 3 cm away from the tumor edge. The sample consisted of distant non-tumor lung tissue. These receptors originate from a woman in her forties or fifties with non-small cell lung cancer.

On this clonotype itself: A clone one base away is much larger, so this may be a read error. The chain couples TRBV29-1 to TRBJ2-3, with D tentatively TRBD1 (6 bases). The CDR3 sequence is 14 residues long. CDR1 is SQVTM, CDR2 ANQGSEA, per germline. The CDR3 loop is CIVVGGQFTDTQYF. DNA for the CDR3: TGCATCGTTGTGGGTGGACAGTTCACAGATACGCAGTATTTT.

As for this clonotype: At one end, the junction sequence differs from germline, possibly due to a read error. V and J are TRBV29-1 and TRBJ1-2; TRBD1 matches 9 bases. Germline V CDR1 and CDR2: SQVTM, ANQGSEA. The CDR3 length is 15 residues. The CDR3 here is CSVAGGQGVVYGYIF. CDR3 coding DNA: TGCAGTGTTGCGGGGGGACAGGGAGTTGTTTATGGCTACATCTTC.

A remark on this clonotype: One junction end disagrees with the germline gene, perhaps due to a read error. The genes are TRBV11-1 and TRBJ2-7, with TRBD1 as a possible D gene (6 bases). The CDR3 spans 10 residues. In germline, CDR1 is SGHAT, CDR2 FQDESV (reference sequence). The CDR3 is CVSSGTLRYF. The CDR3 region has the DNA TGTGTCAGCAGTGGGACACTGCGGTACTTC.

Remarks on this clonotype: Compared with germline, one end of the junction differs, possibly owing to a read error. The rearrangement joins TRBV11-2 to TRBJ1-4; possible D gene TRBD1, 5 bases. There are 15 residues in the CDR3. In germline, CDR1 is SGHAT, CDR2 FQNNGV. The CDR3 sequence is CASSPRGTTIEKLVF. The CDR3 DNA is TGTGCCAGCAGCCCAAGGGGAACAACTATTGAAAAACTGGTTTTT.